The text below deals with one TCR beta chain. The sample belongs to a study of blood T cell repertoires in COVID-19. The CDR3 has 15 amino acids. Trimming cost V 0 bases and J 8 bases, with 12 bases left between them. Looked up from germline, CDR1 is SGDLS and CDR2 is YYNGEE. Some clones are missing from TCRdb's copy, which holds only in-frame ones; the method was immunoSEQ multiplex PCR. The sample shows 250,000 to 300,000 clones, under 90% of them seen only once. This chain links TRBV9 with TRBJ1-6, with D possibly matching TRBD1 (6 bases). What was sequenced was PBMCs or T cells enriched from blood (not recorded which). The receptor comes from a middle-aged woman who had recovered from COVID-19. The CDR3 sequence is CASSVALGADSPLHF. In nucleotides, the CDR3 is TGTGCCAGCAGCGTAGCTTTGGGGGCGGATTCACCCCTCCACTTT.